The subject of this entry is one T cell receptor (beta chain). The sample belongs to a study of blood T cell repertoires in COVID-19. The wider study: Samples taken during acute and convalescent COVID-19 were collected in the United States, Italy and Spain. Sources were T cells, B-cell-depleted T cells, or PBMCs; the material itself was cDNA or gDNA.

CDR1 and CDR2 from the germline V gene are SNHLY and FYNNEI. The CDR3 loop spans 14 amino acids. V lost 6 bases to trimming and J lost 7 bases; unmatched junction nucleotides: 9. Authors' processing steps: Estimated nucleated cell counts came from reference gene primer amplification. TCRdb keeps only in-frame clones here, not all; method: immunoSEQ multiplex PCR. D and trimming come from the DNA, and the V and J calls and clone size come from that table. This sample has about 390,000 clones, with just under 90% found just once. The sequenced material came from PBMCs or T cells enriched from blood (not recorded which). The receptor was derived from a woman between 45 and 65 years old who had recovered from COVID-19. V usage is TRBV2 and J usage is TRBJ2-1, with TRBD1 identical over 7 bases. CDR3 loop: CASRRGFRGNEQFF. As DNA, the CDR3 is TGTGCCAGCAGACGAGGGTTCAGGGGGAATGAGCAGTTCTTC. Looking up the rest from reference TRBV2 and TRBJ2-1 gives the full variable domain: EPEVTQTPSHQVTQMGQEVILRCVPISNHLYFYWYRQILGQKVEFLVSFYNNEISEKSEIFDDQFSVERPDGSNFTLKIRSTKLEDSAMYFCASRRGFRGNEQFFGPGTRLTVL.